The 8 T cell receptor beta chains below all came from one sample that was sequenced in a study of T cells after yellow fever vaccination. TCRdb itself ran the 5' RACE reads through MiXCR, one entry per CDR3 protein. The sample has just under 85,000 distinct CDR3 sequences; 10% to 15% are singletons. Sequenced material: CD8+ T cells not binding an NS4B(214-222) dextramer, sorted from PBMCs, taken less than 25 days after the first yellow fever vaccination. The source of these receptors is a man between 18 and 29 years old who received the YFV17D yellow fever vaccine.

This clonotype has just a few counts. The V gene is TRBV4-1, the J gene TRBJ1-6, with 7 bases lining up with TRBD1. This CDR3 is built from 17 residues. Germline-derived CDR1 and CDR2 are MGHRA and YSYEKL. With V trimmed by 6 bases and J by 3 bases, 11 bases remained unmatched. The chain's CDR3 is CASRKGGRTGYNSPLHF. The DNA of the CDR3 is TGCGCCAGCAGGAAGGGGGGCCGGACAGGCTATAATTCACCCCTCCACTTT.

The rearrangement uses TRBV12-3 or TRBV12-4 and TRBJ2-7; D is undetermined. The CDR3 contains 14 residues. Trimming pared 5 bases from V and 3 bases from J, leaving 14 bases between. In nucleotides, the CDR3 is TGTGCCAGCAGTACTGCGGCCGGGCACTACGAGCAGTACTTC. This sequence encodes CASSTAAGHYEQYF.

In this sample, this clonotype turned up a few times. The chain uses TRBV4-3 and TRBJ2-5, with 9 bases that match TRBD2. The length of the CDR3 is 16 residues. V shed 0 bases, J shed 4 bases, and the junction held 6 bases outside the gene matches. Per the germline V gene, CDR1 is LGHNA and CDR2 is YSLEER. The CDR3 nucleotides read TGCGCCAGCAGCCAAGAGTTCGCGGGGGGGCCAGAGACCCAGTACTTC. This translates into CASSQEFAGGPETQYF.

This clonotype came up a few times. The rearrangement uses TRBV9 and TRBJ2-3; D gene ambiguous. Looked up from germline, CDR1 is SGDLS and CDR2 is YYNGEE. V gave up 0 bases and J gave up 0 bases, with 2 bases separating them. The CDR3 covers 13 residues. The CDR3 sequence is CASSVVSTDTQYF. The CDR3 DNA sequence: TGTGCCAGCAGCGTAGTGAGCACAGATACGCAGTATTTT.

This clonotype has more than one count but fewer than ten. J is TRBJ1-2 and V is TRBV7-9, with 7 bases identical to TRBD1. Trimming took 3 bases from V and 0 from J; bases not matched to a gene: 7. The germline V gene has CDR1 SEHNR and CDR2 FQNEAQ (reference sequence). This CDR3 contains 16 residues. CDR3 in DNA: TGTGCCAGCAGCTTGGGGTCGGGACAGACTAACTATGGCTACACCTTC. It encodes CASSLGSGQTNYGYTF.

This clonotype was detected a few times. V is TRBV11-1 and J is TRBJ2-1; 8 positions match TRBD1. The CDR3 loop spans 17 amino acids. Trimming took 5 bases from V and 9 from J; bases not matched to a gene: 18. The germline CDR1 and CDR2 sequences are SGHAT and FQDESV (reference sequence). The CDR3 reads CASSPQEDRADYGEQFF. The CDR3 DNA reads as TGTGCCAGCAGCCCCCAGGAGGACAGGGCTGATTATGGTGAGCAGTTCTTC. Supplemented by reference TRBV11-1 and TRBJ2-1, the full variable domain reads EAEVAQSPRYKITEKSQAVAFWCDPISGHATLYWYRQILGQGPELLVQFQDESVVDDSQLPKDRFSAERLKGVDSTLKIQPAELGDSAMYLCASSPQEDRADYGEQFFGPGTRLTVL.

The chain recombines TRBV3-1 with TRBJ2-1; D call uncertain. Trimming pared 1 base from V and 10 bases from J, leaving 14 bases between. CDR3 size: 14 residues. Germline V gene sequence: CDR1 LGHDT, CDR2 YNNKEL (reference sequence). The DNA for the CDR3 is TGTGCCAGCAGCCAAGCGGTTGCGGACCGAGAGCAGTTCTTC. This encodes CASSQAVADREQFF.

This clonotype was seen more than once but under ten times. In DNA, the CDR3 is TGTGCCAGCAGTTCCGCGGGTCGAACCTACGAGCAGTACTTC. It is translated as CASSSAGRTYEQYF. The V call is TRBV12-3 or TRBV12-4, the J call TRBJ2-7; D perhaps matches TRBD2 (5 bases). This CDR3 has 14 amino acids. Trimming stripped 4 bases from V and 2 bases from J, with 12 bases between.